This TCR beta chain came from a study of blood T cell repertoires in COVID-19. Study-level background: Donors in the United States, Italy and Spain gave samples during acute or convalescent COVID-19. T cells, B-cell-depleted T cells, or PBMCs supplied cDNA or gDNA.

As handled by the study authors: Estimation of nucleated cell counts relied on the amplification of reference gene primers. Profiling relied on immunoSEQ multiplex PCR, and the TCRdb table lists in-frame clones only, not all of them. The V and J calls and clone size were taken over from that table, and D and trimming were inferred from the DNA. The table lists roughly 190,000 clones, about 85% of them singletons. The V end lost 2 bases, the J end lost 6 bases, and 15 bases lay between the germline ends. This CDR3 spans 14 amino acids. Germline-derived CDR1 and CDR2 are SGHNT and YYREEE (reference sequence).

Material for sequencing was peripheral blood. The rearrangement links TRBV5-4 to TRBJ2-7; the D gene is possibly TRBD1 (6 bases). This TCR derives from an elderly woman in a cohort sampled during active or convalescent COVID-19. CDR3 in amino acids: CASSLRGSIGEQYV. The CDR3, as DNA: TGTGCCAGCAGCTTAAGGGGGAGCATAGGCGAGCAGTACGTC.